Each of the 9 T cell receptor beta chains below was sequenced from the same sample in a study of T cells in localized non-small cell lung cancer. Using immunoSEQ multiplex PCR, the repertoire was profiled, and TCRdb retains in-frame clones only, with some absent. The sample contains tens of thousands of clones, roughly 90% of which appear only once. Specimen: peripheral blood, collected before any cancer treatment. The receptors stem from a woman between 40 and 69 years old with stage I lung adenocarcinoma.

The chain couples TRBV9 to TRBJ1-1; the D gene is possibly TRBD1 (5 bases). The CDR3 has 16 residues. Trimming removed 0 bases at V and 6 bases at J, with 18 bases between. Germline values: CDR1 SGDLS, CDR2 YYNGEE. The CDR3 nucleotides read TGTGCCAGCAGCGTAGTCCCGGGGACCCAGGCAGCTGAAGCTTTCTTT. This gives the protein CASSVVPGTQAAEAFF.

The gene calls are TRBV11-2 and TRBJ2-5; the D gene is possibly TRBD2 (5 bases). Germline CDR1 and CDR2: SGHAT and FQNNGV. The CDR3 runs 15 residues. Trimming cost V 5 bases and J 2 bases, with 15 bases left between them. Here the CDR3 reads CASSRGSAEQETQYF. CDR3 nucleotide sequence: TGTGCCAGCAGCCGGGGTAGCGCCGAGCAAGAGACCCAGTACTTC.

A few counts support this clone. The chain carries TRBV14 and TRBJ1-2; 10 bases are a match to TRBD1. Germline-derived CDR1 and CDR2 are SGHDN and FVKESK. J gave up 4 bases and V 3 bases, and 5 bases lay outside the gene matches. The CDR3 is 15 amino acids. CDR3 loop: CASSHVGQGFYGYTF. CDR3 sequence (DNA): TGTGCCAGCAGCCATGTGGGACAGGGGTTCTATGGCTACACCTTC.

This chain joins TRBV30 and TRBJ1-1; possible D gene TRBD1, 5 bases. Germline-derived CDR1 and CDR2 are GTSNPN and SVGIG (reference sequence). V lost 4 bases and J 5 bases, leaving 8 bases between the germline ends. The CDR3 length is 11 residues. CDR3 DNA sequence: TGTGCCTGGACCCGGGGGACTGAAGCTTTCTTT. It encodes CAWTRGTEAFF.

The chain couples TRBV30 to TRBJ1-5; D possibly corresponds to TRBD1 (6 bases). Germline-derived CDR1 and CDR2 are GTSNPN and SVGIG (reference sequence). Trimming stripped 0 bases from V and 5 bases from J, with 8 bases between. The CDR3 runs to 13 residues. The CDR3 loop reads CAWSVTGHQPQHF. CDR3 DNA sequence: TGTGCCTGGAGTGTTACAGGGCATCAGCCCCAGCATTTT.

This sequence joins TRBV19 and TRBJ1-2, with 7 nucleotides matching TRBD1. With 6 bases clipped from V and 7 bases from J, the junction kept 11 bases outside the gene matches. This CDR3 spans 14 amino acids. Germline loops: CDR1 LNHDA, CDR2 SQIVND (reference sequence). CDR3 residues: CASRDGEGGRGYTF. The DNA for the CDR3 is TGTGCCAGTAGGGATGGTGAAGGGGGCCGTGGCTACACCTTC. The full variable domain, its missing parts supplied by reference TRBV19 and TRBJ1-2, is DGGITQSPKYLFRKEGQNVTLSCEQNLNHDAMYWYRQDPGQGLRLIYYSQIVNDFQKGDIAEGYSVSREKKESFPLTVTSAQKNPTAFYLCASRDGEGGRGYTFGSGTRLTVV.

The CDR3 is CASSETYRQLNTEAFF. The CDR3 DNA sequence: TGTGCCAGCAGTGAAACGTACAGGCAGTTGAACACTGAAGCTTTCTTT. The chain uses TRBV6-1 and TRBJ1-1, with a tentative D call TRBD1 (5 bases). The CDR3 extends over 16 amino acids. Per germline, CDR1 MNHNS and CDR2 SASEGT. V dropped 2 bases and J dropped 0 bases, with 13 bases sitting between them.

V usage is TRBV6-5 and J usage is TRBJ2-5; D is perhaps TRBD2 (5 bases). The ends were cut back, 3 bases at V and 4 bases at J, with 15 bases in the middle. The CDR3 totals 15 residues. Germline CDR1 and CDR2: MNHEY and SVGAGI. The CDR3 nucleotides read TGTGCCAGCAGTTATAACGCAGGAAGCGGAGAGACCCAGTACTTC. It specifies CASSYNAGSGETQYF.

This clone was seen a few times. The CDR3 protein is CASSVADRPGTSGYEQYF. Written as DNA, the CDR3 is TGTGCCAGCAGCGTAGCTGACAGACCCGGGACTAGCGGATACGAGCAGTACTTC. The gene calls are TRBV9 and TRBJ2-7; TRBD2 aligns across 11 bases. The ends lost 0 bases at V and 4 bases at J; junction bases unmatched: 12. The CDR3 covers 18 residues. Per the germline V gene, CDR1 is SGDLS and CDR2 is YYNGEE.